A selection of T cell receptor beta chains follows, all from one sample in a study of PD-1 blockade in classical Hodgkin lymphoma. The protocol was immunoSEQ multiplex PCR, while the TCRdb copy is restricted to in-frame clones and leaves out a portion. The sample lists more than 90,000 clones; approximately 80% were seen once. This specimen was peripheral blood mononuclear cells (PBMCs), taken before the second cycle of nivolumab. The source of these receptors is a human donor with classical Hodgkin lymphoma. Both conserved end residues are part of each CDR3. A D gene is named only where the DNA matches it firmly. Clone size is given for some rows only: seen once, a few or many times, or a class if the clone is expanded.

size	D	V	J	DNA	CDR3
-	-	TRBV11-1	TRBJ2-7	TGTGCCAGCAGCTATGCCGGGACTTGGGACGAGCAGTACTTC	CASSYAGTWDEQYF
few	-	TRBV10-3	TRBJ1-2	TGTGCCATCAGTGGAGGGATACAGGCTAACTATGGCTACACCTTC	CAISGGIQANYGYTF
-	TRBD1	TRBV11-2	TRBJ1-1	TGTGCCAGCAGCTACAGGGGGCGGGTGACTGAAGCTTTCTTT	CASSYRGRVTEAFF
-	-	TRBV7-2	TRBJ1-2	TGTGCCAGCAGCTTATTTTCCAGGGGATATGGCTACACCTTC	CASSLFSRGYGYTF
-	-	TRBV5-6	TRBJ2-7	TGTGCCAGCAGCCCACGGGGGGCAGTGTACTACGAGCAGTACTTC	CASSPRGAVYYEQYF
-	-	TRBV7-2	TRBJ2-7	TGTGCCAGCAGCTTCAATACTTACTCCTACGAGCAGTACTTC	CASSFNTYSYEQYF
many	-	TRBV5-1	TRBJ2-2	TGCGCCAGCAGCTTGTCGGGAGGAATCACAGGGGGCACCGGGGAGCTGTTTTTT	CASSLSGGITGGTGELFF
many	-	TRBV30	TRBJ1-3	TGTGCCTGGGACGGGGGAAACACCATATATTTT	CAWDGGNTIYF
-	-	TRBV18	TRBJ1-1	TGTGCCAGCTCGCCCAACCCGACAGCCATGAACACTGAAGCTTTCTTT	CASSPNPTAMNTEAFF
-	-	TRBV9	TRBJ2-2	TGTGCCAGCAGCGTATTTGACCGATTGAACACCGGGGAGCTGTTTTTT	CASSVFDRLNTGELFF
once	-	TRBV5-8	TRBJ1-3	TGTGCCAGCAGCTTGGCAAGGGACTCTGGAAACACCATATATTTT	CASSLARDSGNTIYF
-	-	TRBV27	TRBJ1-5	TGTGCCAGCAGCCGAGTCTTCAGGGGACCGACTAGAGGTAATCAGCCCCAGCATTTT	CASSRVFRGPTRGNQPQHF
-	-	TRBV30	TRBJ2-5	TGTGCCTGGAGTCTAGGGTCCCAAGAGACCCAGTACTTC	CAWSLGSQETQYF
-	-	TRBV7-8	TRBJ1-1	TGTGCCAGCAGCTTAGATCCGAGAGCGGCGGCTTTCTTT	CASSLDPRAAAFF
-	-	TRBV5-1	TRBJ1-5	TGCGCCAGCAGCTTAGGCCCTGAGGCTAATCAGCCCCAGCATTTT	CASSLGPEANQPQHF
-	-	TRBV18	TRBJ2-1	TGTGCCAGCTCACCAGAGCGTAGCGAGCAGTTCTTC	CASSPERSEQFF
few	-	TRBV5-4	TRBJ2-1	TGTGCCAGCAGCATACCCACTCCAACCCCGAATGAGCAGTTCTTC	CASSIPTPTPNEQFF
-	-	TRBV19	TRBJ2-6	TGTGCCAGTAATCGAGACCTCGGGGCCAACGTCCTGACTTTC	CASNRDLGANVLTF
-	-	TRBV7-3	TRBJ1-1	TGTGCCAGCAGCTTACACGGGGGCGCAGGCTCTGAAGCTTTCTTT	CASSLHGGAGSEAFF
-	TRBD2	TRBV28	TRBJ2-5	TGTGCCAGCAGTACGCCGGGACTAGCGGAAGAGACCCAGTACTTC	CASSTPGLAEETQYF
-	TRBD1	TRBV10-3	TRBJ2-2	TGTGCCATCAGGACAGGGGAGAGTAGCACCGGGGAGCTGTTTTTT	CAIRTGESSTGELFF
-	TRBD1	TRBV6-5	TRBJ2-7	TGTGCCAGCACCAGACATGGGACAGGTCGCTACGAGCAGTACTTC	CASTRHGTGRYEQYF
-	-	TRBV5-1	TRBJ1-4	TGCGCCAGCAGCCCTCCGGGAAATAATGAAAAACTGTTTTTT	CASSPPGNNEKLFF
-	TRBD1	TRBV2	TRBJ2-3	TGTGCCAGCAGTGAACCTAGGACAGGGGGGGAGAGCACAGATACGCAGTATTTT	CASSEPRTGGESTDTQYF
-	-	TRBV10-3	TRBJ2-2	TGTGCCATCAGTGAGTCGGAAGCGGTCACCGGGGAGCTGTTTTTT	CAISESEAVTGELFF
-	-	TRBV2	TRBJ2-3	TGTGCCAGCAAGGGACGGGCCCTCACAGATACGCAGTATTTT	CASKGRALTDTQYF
few	TRBD1	TRBV4-3	TRBJ2-2	TGCGCCAGCAGCCACCGACAGGGAGCACAAACCGGGGAGCTGTTTTTT	CASSHRQGAQTGELFF
-	TRBD2	TRBV28	TRBJ2-7	TGTGCCAGCAGTGGAACTAGCGGGAGAATGTTCCACGAGCAGTACTTC	CASSGTSGRMFHEQYF
many	-	TRBV5-1	TRBJ1-2	TGCGCCAGCTCGGTGAGGGCCCCGGGGGTTCCTGGCTACACCTTC	CASSVRAPGVPGYTF
-	TRBD2	TRBV4-1	TRBJ2-7	TGCGCCAGCAGCCAAGATGGGTCGAGGGCTAGCGGGAGCTACGAGCAGTACTTC	CASSQDGSRASGSYEQYF
-	-	TRBV10-3	TRBJ1-3	TGTGCCATCACGGAAGTGATCTCTGGAAACACCATATATTTT	CAITEVISGNTIYF
-	-	TRBV2	TRBJ1-1	TGTGCCAGCCACGTCAGGGAGGGCACTGAAGCTTTCTTT	CASHVREGTEAFF
few	-	TRBV4-2	TRBJ1-2	TGTGCCAGCAGCCAAGACAACAACTCTAACTATGGCTACACCTTC	CASSQDNNSNYGYTF
-	TRBD2	TRBV9	TRBJ2-2	TGTGCCAGCAGCGCCCCGGGACTAGCGGGAGGAGGTACCGGGGAGCTGTTTTTT	CASSAPGLAGGGTGELFF
once	-	TRBV2	TRBJ2-6	TGTGCCAGCGCTAGGGGGTCTGGGGCCAACGTCCTGACTTTC	CASARGSGANVLTF
-	TRBD2	TRBV7-6	TRBJ2-3	TGTGCCAGCAGCTCAGCGGGAGCAGCGACAGATACGCAGTATTTT	CASSSAGAATDTQYF
-	TRBD1	TRBV5-1	TRBJ2-5	TGCGCCAGCAGCTTGGCCGGGACAGGACAGGAGACCCAGTACTTC	CASSLAGTGQETQYF
-	TRBD2	TRBV10-2	TRBJ2-7	TGCGCCAGCAGAGAGATGGGACTAGCGGGCAGCTCCTACGAGCAGTACTTC	CASREMGLAGSSYEQYF
-	TRBD1	TRBV19	TRBJ2-7	TGTGCCAGTAGACGTGGGACAGGCGAGCAGTACTTC	CASRRGTGEQYF
once	-	TRBV5-4	TRBJ2-1	TGTGCCAGCAGCCGACAGGCAGTAGGTACCTACAATGAGCAGTTCTTC	CASSRQAVGTYNEQFF